The 23 T cell receptor beta chains listed next were all sequenced from one sample in a study of blood T cell repertoires in COVID-19. The assay was immunoSEQ multiplex PCR, and TCRdb's table has in-frame clones only and misses some. The data show about 70,000 clones, around 88% seen once. Sequencing was performed on peripheral blood. The receptors were sampled from a woman aged 80 or over with acute or convalescent COVID-19.

The chain is built from TRBV28 and TRBJ2-2; 7 bases fit TRBD1. The ends lost 4 bases at V and 0 bases at J; junction bases unmatched: 5. The CDR3 totals 16 residues. CDR1 and CDR2 (germline): MDHEN, SYDVKM. The CDR3 sequence: CASSSWDSANTGELFF. DNA of the CDR3: TGTGCCAGCAGTTCCTGGGACAGTGCGAACACCGGGGAGCTGTTTTTT.

This clone was recorded once. The chain is built from TRBV19 and TRBJ2-5, with 7 positions matching TRBD2. The CDR3 spans 17 residues. Trimming removed 3 bases from V and 2 bases from J; junction bases left unmatched: 12. The germline V gene encodes CDR1 LNHDA and CDR2 SQIVND (reference sequence). The CDR3 sequence: CASSIGSLALLQETQYF. The CDR3 nucleotides are TGTGCCAGTAGTATCGGGTCACTAGCGCTTCTACAAGAGACCCAGTACTTC.

The gene calls are TRBV2 and TRBJ1-1; 7 nucleotides agree with TRBD1. The CDR3 spans 14 residues. CDR1 SNHLY and CDR2 FYNNEI come from the germline V gene. Unmatched junction bases numbered 4, after V lost 5 bases and J lost 1 base. CDR3 sequence reads: CASSYWTGNTEAFF. CDR3 bases: TGTGCCAGCAGTTACTGGACAGGGAACACTGAAGCTTTCTTT.

The chain combines TRBV12-3 or TRBV12-4 with TRBJ1-2, with D possibly being TRBD1 (5 bases). The CDR3 sequence is 12 residues long. The ends were cut back, 6 bases at V and 8 bases at J, with 13 bases in the middle. CDR3 amino acids: CASSRGGAGYTF. The CDR3 DNA is TGTGCCAGCAGCCGGGGAGGGGCCGGCTACACCTTC.

The V gene is TRBV5-4, the J gene TRBJ2-3, with 8 positions matching TRBD2. Germline V lookup: CDR1 SGHNT, CDR2 YYREEE (reference sequence). J was trimmed by 0 bases and V by 6 bases; bases with no gene match: 6. The CDR3 consists of 15 residues. CDR3 residues: CASTPRGGSTDTQYF. In nucleotides, the CDR3 is TGTGCCAGCACCCCTCGGGGGGGTAGCACAGATACGCAGTATTTT.

This clone was detected only once. The chain links TRBV3-1 (or the pseudogene TRBV3-2) to TRBJ2-1, with TRBD1 matching over 9 bases. Germline V gives CDR1 LGHDT, CDR2 YNNKEL (reference sequence). This CDR3 has 16 residues. J lost 9 bases, V lost 2 bases, and 11 bases had no gene match. The CDR3 sequence is CASSQHLWGQGGEQFF. In nucleotides, the CDR3 is TGTGCCAGCAGCCAACATTTGTGGGGACAGGGAGGTGAGCAGTTCTTC.

V and J are TRBV19 and TRBJ2-2; 7 nucleotides agree with TRBD2. V lost 4 bases, J lost 3 bases, and 8 bases stayed unmatched. This CDR3 has 16 amino acids. Germline V gene data show CDR1 as LNHDA and CDR2 as SQIVND (reference sequence). The CDR3 coding sequence is TGTGCCAGTAGTAGGTTCGCTAGCGGATACACCGGGGAGCTGTTTTTT. This gives the protein CASSRFASGYTGELFF.

DNA for the CDR3: TGTGCCAGCAGACGACAGGGAGGCGGCGAGCAGTACTTC. Protein sequence: CASRRQGGGEQYF. The V call is TRBV28, the J call TRBJ2-7, with D possibly being TRBD1 (7 bases). CDR1 MDHEN and CDR2 SYDVKM come from the germline V gene. V was cut by 6 bases and J by 6 bases, with 15 bases left in between. The CDR3 loop spans 13 amino acids.

The V gene is TRBV14, the J gene TRBJ1-1; D may be TRBD1 (5 bases). The CDR3 has 15 residues. V lost 1 base to trimming and J lost 0 bases, with 9 bases between them. The germline V gene has CDR1 SGHDN and CDR2 FVKESK. CDR3 protein: CASSQVQVMNTEAFF. CDR3 DNA sequence: TGTGCCAGCAGCCAAGTACAGGTTATGAACACTGAAGCTTTCTTT. The full variable domain, completed using reference TRBV14 and TRBJ1-1, is EAGVTQFPSHSVIEKGQTVTLRCDPISGHDNLYWYRRVMGKEIKFLLHFVKESKQDESGMPNNRFLAERTGGTYSTLKVQPAELEDSGVYFCASSQVQVMNTEAFFGQGTRLTVV.

The chain is built from TRBV7-3 and TRBJ1-1; 8 nucleotides match TRBD1. The CDR3 sequence is 14 residues long. Germline lookup yields CDR1 SGHTA and CDR2 FQGTGA. With V trimmed by 4 bases and J by 4 bases, 5 bases remained unmatched. The CDR3 nucleotides are TGTGCCAGCAGCTCAGGGGGCGCAGGCACTGAAGCTTTCTTT. This codes for CASSSGGAGTEAFF.

This chain uses TRBV5-1 with TRBJ2-7; 9 nucleotides match TRBD2. The CDR3 spans 16 residues. With 4 bases clipped from V and 2 bases from J, the junction kept 10 bases outside the gene matches. Germline values: CDR1 SGHRS, CDR2 YFSETQ. The CDR3: CASSLGGLAGPYEQYF. As DNA, the CDR3 is TGCGCCAGCAGCCTAGGAGGGCTAGCGGGGCCCTACGAGCAGTACTTC.

The chain employs TRBV18 and TRBJ1-1; D is possibly TRBD1 (5 bases). The CDR3 consists of 14 residues. The germline CDR1 and CDR2 sequences are KGHSH and LQKENI. The V end lost 0 bases, the J end lost 4 bases, and 9 bases lay between the germline ends. The CDR3 spells CASSPPAGPTEAFF. CDR3 in DNA: TGTGCCAGCTCACCACCGGCGGGACCCACTGAAGCTTTCTTT.

The J gene is TRBJ2-7, the V gene TRBV5-1; D perhaps matches TRBD2 (7 bases). This CDR3 has 17 amino acids. Germline V gene lookup returns CDR1 SGHRS and CDR2 YFSETQ. V was pared by 3 bases and J by 7 bases, with 26 bases between. CDR3 protein: CASSSGAGLSFLREQYF. CDR3 nucleotide sequence: TGCGCCAGCAGCTCGGGGGCGGGACTATCCTTCCTTCGAGAGCAGTACTTC.

V is TRBV19 and J is TRBJ1-5; D is perhaps TRBD1 (6 bases). The CDR3 runs 14 residues. From germline, CDR1 is LNHDA and CDR2 SQIVND (reference sequence). Trimming removed 5 bases from V and 7 bases from J, with 15 bases in between. The CDR3 here is CASSAQGLGQPQHF. The CDR3 DNA is TGTGCCAGTAGTGCACAGGGCCTCGGCCAGCCCCAGCATTTT.

V gene TRBV7-8 combines with J gene TRBJ2-5, with TRBD2 identical over 9 bases. The CDR3 length is 16 residues. The V gene's germline CDR1 is SGHVS and CDR2 FQNEAQ. Losses at the gene ends were 2 bases for V and 1 base for J; bases not matched to a gene: 5. The CDR3 nucleotides read TGTGCCAGCAGCTTAATGGGGACTAGCCCCCAAGAGACCCAGTACTTC. As protein: CASSLMGTSPQETQYF.

V usage is TRBV3-1 (or the pseudogene TRBV3-2) and J usage is TRBJ1-2; 7 bases line up with TRBD1. The CDR3 spans 13 residues. V trimming: 4 bases; J trimming: 8 bases; junction bases outside the gene matches: 7. In germline, CDR1 is LGHDT, CDR2 YNNKEL (reference sequence). CDR3 protein: CASSLLTGQGYTF. CDR3 nucleotides: TGTGCCAGCAGCCTGCTGACAGGGCAAGGCTACACCTTC.

This clone was picked up one time. This sequence joins TRBV28 and TRBJ1-2; D is unresolved. CDR1 and CDR2 (germline): MDHEN, SYDVKM. V was cut by 5 bases and J by 4 bases, with 17 bases left in between. This CDR3 spans 15 amino acids. CDR3 loop: CASSTFRHNFYGYTF. The CDR3 DNA is TGTGCCAGCAGTACGTTTCGACACAACTTCTATGGCTACACCTTC.

The chain couples TRBV19 to TRBJ1-5; 9 positions match TRBD1. V lost 6 bases, J lost 3 bases, and 6 bases stayed unmatched. Germline CDR1 LNHDA, CDR2 SQIVND (reference sequence). The CDR3 covers 15 residues. The CDR3 is CASRAGTGHNQPQHF. The CDR3 region has the DNA TGTGCCAGTAGGGCAGGGACAGGGCACAATCAGCCCCAGCATTTT.

This chain connects TRBV19 to TRBJ1-6; 7 bases fit TRBD1. Germline CDR1 reads LNHDA; CDR2 reads SQIVND (reference sequence). CDR3 length equals 15 residues. With V trimmed by 9 bases and J by 11 bases, 16 bases remained unmatched. The CDR3 coding sequence is TGTGCCAGCGAGCCCACAGGGGCCTGGAACGCACCCCTCCACTTT. Amino acid sequence: CASEPTGAWNAPLHF.

The J gene is TRBJ2-5, the V gene TRBV5-4; D not resolved. This CDR3 region has 13 residues. The germline CDR1 and CDR2 sequences are SGHNT and YYREEE (reference sequence). Between the trimmed V and J ends, which lost 3 bases and 3 bases, there was a span of 9 bases. This CDR3 is CASSSRDKETQYF. CDR3 DNA: TGTGCCAGCAGCTCAAGAGATAAAGAGACCCAGTACTTC.

V usage is TRBV11-2 and J usage is TRBJ2-1; TRBD2 matches 7 bases. Trimming took 0 bases from V and 6 from J; bases not matched to a gene: 5. The CDR3 loop spans 15 amino acids. Germline V gives CDR1 SGHAT, CDR2 FQNNGV. The CDR3 nucleotides read TGTGCCAGCAGCTTAGACGTTGCTAGCGGCAATGAGCAGTTCTTC. The encoded protein is CASSLDVASGNEQFF.

In this sample, this clone turned up a few times. The chain couples TRBV29-1 to TRBJ1-3, with D possibly matching TRBD1 (5 bases). The V and J ends lost 7 bases and 4 bases respectively, with 14 bases between them. The CDR3 has 13 amino acids. CDR1 and CDR2 from the germline V gene are SQVTM and ANQGSEA. The CDR3 sequence: CSGLTVPGNTIYF. The CDR3 bases are TGCAGCGGTCTGACAGTTCCCGGAAACACCATATATTTT.

This clone has a handful of counts. The chain couples TRBV4-1 to TRBJ2-7; 7 bases align to TRBD2. The trim removed 1 base at V and 0 bases at J, leaving 3 bases unmatched. Germline-derived CDR1 and CDR2 are MGHRA and YSYEKL. The CDR3 runs to 15 residues. The CDR3 spells CASSQGAGASYEQYF. The CDR3 DNA is TGCGCCAGCAGCCAAGGGGCGGGAGCCTCCTACGAGCAGTACTTC.